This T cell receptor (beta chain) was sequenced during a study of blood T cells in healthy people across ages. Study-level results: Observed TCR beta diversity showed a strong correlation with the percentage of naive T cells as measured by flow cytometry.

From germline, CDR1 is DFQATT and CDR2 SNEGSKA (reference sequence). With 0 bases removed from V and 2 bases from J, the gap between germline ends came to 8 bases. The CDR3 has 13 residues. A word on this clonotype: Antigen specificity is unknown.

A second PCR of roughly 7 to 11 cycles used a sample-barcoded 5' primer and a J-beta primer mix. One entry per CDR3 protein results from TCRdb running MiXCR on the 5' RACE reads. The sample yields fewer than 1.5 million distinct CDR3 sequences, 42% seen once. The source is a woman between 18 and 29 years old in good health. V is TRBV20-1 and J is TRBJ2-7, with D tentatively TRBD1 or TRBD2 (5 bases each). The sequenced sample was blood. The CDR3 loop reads CSARDRDPYEQYF. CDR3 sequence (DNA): TGCAGTGCTAGAGATAGGGACCCCTACGAGCAGTACTTC.